Given below is one T cell receptor beta chain in context. This entry comes from a study of blood T cell repertoires in COVID-19. Study-level information: COVID-19 samples, acute and convalescent, were from the United States, Italy and Spain.

The CDR3 is 13 residues long. Germline V lookup: CDR1 MNHEY, CDR2 SVGAGI. V gave up 4 bases and J gave up 1 base, with 8 bases separating them. Repertoires were generated with immunoSEQ multiplex PCR, while TCRdb's copy carries only in-frame clones and drops some. This table holds some 200,000 clones, just under 85% found once. Membership in each cohort depended on participant-reported clinical history. The gene calls are TRBV6-5 and TRBJ2-7, with TRBD1 as a possible D gene (5 bases). Sequenced material: PBMCs or T cells enriched from blood (not recorded which). The TCR was taken from a woman aged 40 to 50 with acute COVID-19. The CDR3 loop reads CASSWGRSYEQYF. DNA for the CDR3: TGTGCCAGCAGTTGGGGCAGGTCCTACGAGCAGTACTTC.